Below, 10 T cell receptor beta chains from the same sample are listed, as sequenced in a study of blood T cell repertoires in COVID-19. Produced via immunoSEQ multiplex PCR; TCRdb's table is partial and in-frame only. The table lists around 26,000 clones, roughly 70% of them singletons. Sequences were obtained from peripheral blood. The source of these receptors is a man between 60 and 75 years old with active or convalescent COVID-19.

There are a few counts of this clone. The genes are TRBV19 and TRBJ2-1; D is perhaps TRBD1 (6 bases). The CDR3 contains 15 residues. Trimming cost V 3 bases and J 6 bases, with 15 bases left between them. The V gene's germline CDR1 is LNHDA and CDR2 SQIVND (reference sequence). For the CDR3, the DNA is TGTGCCAGTAGTATTGGCAGGGGATCGGGCAATGAGCAGTTCTTC. Protein sequence: CASSIGRGSGNEQFF.

In this sample, this clone turned up a few times. The V call is TRBV7-8, the J call TRBJ2-3; 11 bases map to TRBD2. J was trimmed by 4 bases and V by 2 bases; bases with no gene match: 5. CDR1 is SGHVS and CDR2 is FQNEAQ in the germline V gene. The CDR3 spans 16 residues. Here the CDR3 reads CASSLLTSGTPDTQYF. The CDR3 bases are TGTGCCAGCAGCTTATTGACTAGCGGGACCCCAGATACGCAGTATTTT.

The chain combines TRBV6-5 with TRBJ2-3; D remains ambiguous. Trimming shortened V by 6 bases and J by 2 bases, and 15 bases separated the two germline ends. Germline V gene lookup returns CDR1 MNHEY and CDR2 SVGAGI. CDR3 length: 15 residues. CDR3 protein: CASRPAPTDTDTQYF. The CDR3, as DNA: TGTGCCAGCAGGCCAGCGCCGACCGACACAGATACGCAGTATTTT.

The genes are TRBV12-3 or TRBV12-4 and TRBJ2-1, with D possibly being TRBD2 (5 bases). The CDR3 is 13 residues long. V lost 2 bases and J lost 9, with 11 bases in between. CDR3 protein: CASSLTLVGEQFF. The CDR3, as DNA: TGTGCCAGCAGTTTAACACTAGTTGGTGAGCAGTTCTTC.

This rearrangement joins TRBV7-2 to TRBJ1-5, with D maybe TRBD1 (5 bases). V lost 3 bases, J lost 7 bases, and 16 bases lay in between. The CDR3 is 15 residues long. Germline CDR1 is SGHTA and CDR2 is FQGNSA. DNA of the CDR3: TGTGCCAGCAGCTTGTCCCCAGGGATGGAACAGCCCCAGCATTTT. This codes for CASSLSPGMEQPQHF.

The rearrangement joins TRBV11-2 to TRBJ1-5; D might be TRBD1 (6 bases). CDR1 is SGHAT, CDR2 FQNNGV, per germline. The CDR3 is made up of 12 amino acids. V was cut by 2 bases and J by 11 bases, with 10 bases left in between. The CDR3 reads CASSLQDSTQHF. The CDR3 DNA reads as TGTGCCAGCAGCTTACAGGACAGTACCCAGCATTTT.

This chain connects TRBV6-2 or TRBV6-3 to TRBJ1-5; 8 bases align to TRBD1. Germline V CDR1 and CDR2: MNHEY, SVGEGT. V lost 6 bases, J lost 6 bases, and 10 bases stayed unmatched. The CDR3 totals 15 residues. The CDR3 DNA follows: TGTGCCAGCAGCAATGGACAGGGATTGGGTCAGCCCCAGCATTTT. Translation gives CASSNGQGLGQPQHF.

The V call is TRBV19, the J call TRBJ2-3; TRBD2 agrees at 7 bases. Trimming at V came to 3 bases and at J to 3 bases, leaving 3 bases not matched to a gene. This CDR3 has 14 residues. Germline V gene data show CDR1 as LNHDA and CDR2 as SQIVND (reference sequence). The CDR3, as DNA: TGTGCCAGTAGTATCCGCGGGGGTACAGATACGCAGTATTTT. Residues: CASSIRGGTDTQYF.

The V and J genes are TRBV5-6 and TRBJ2-3; the match to TRBD1 covers 7 bases. The V gene's germline CDR1 is SGHDT and CDR2 YYEEEE. The CDR3 has 14 amino acids. With V trimmed by 4 bases and J by 5 bases, 7 bases remained unmatched. The CDR3 is CASSTFRQGDTQYF. In DNA, the CDR3 is TGTGCCAGCAGCACCTTTCGACAGGGAGATACGCAGTATTTT.

The chain carries TRBV6-5 and TRBJ1-2; 9 bases line up with TRBD1. This CDR3 has 15 residues. Germline-derived CDR1 and CDR2 are MNHEY and SVGAGI. V lost 4 bases to trimming and J lost 4 bases; unmatched junction nucleotides: 7. The CDR3 DNA is TGTGCCAGCAGTTGGGGACAGGGAGAAGGCTATGGCTACACCTTC. It is translated as CASSWGQGEGYGYTF.